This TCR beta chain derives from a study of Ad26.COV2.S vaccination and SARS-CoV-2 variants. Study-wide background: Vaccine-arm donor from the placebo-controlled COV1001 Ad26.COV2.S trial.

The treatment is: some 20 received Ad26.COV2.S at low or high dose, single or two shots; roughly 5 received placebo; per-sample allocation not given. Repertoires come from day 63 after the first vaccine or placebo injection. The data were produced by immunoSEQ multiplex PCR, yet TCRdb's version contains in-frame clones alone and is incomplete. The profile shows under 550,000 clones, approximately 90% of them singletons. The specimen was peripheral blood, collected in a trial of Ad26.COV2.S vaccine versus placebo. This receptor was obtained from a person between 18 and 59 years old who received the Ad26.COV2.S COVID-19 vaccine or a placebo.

CDR3 amino acids: CASSQSGGETPGNTIYF. The CDR3 DNA reads TGCGCCAGCAGTCAATCGGGCGGGGAAACTCCTGGAAACACCATATATTTT. The J gene is TRBJ1-3, the V gene TRBV23-1; D gene uncertain. TRBV23-1 is reported as an ORF; its role is uncertain. The CDR3 sequence is 17 residues long. V gave up 0 bases and J gave up 2 bases, with 14 bases separating them.